This T cell receptor beta chain is drawn from a study of cytomegalovirus exposure and HLA in healthy donors. General observations from the study: Analyzed later, most CMV-associated TCR beta chains appeared HLA-restricted.

Worth noting for this clone: Its antigen remains unidentified.

With 60 Vbeta and 13 Jbeta primers, the PCR was carried out. Produced via immunoSEQ multiplex PCR; TCRdb's table is partial and in-frame only. This sample contains some 130,000 clones. The sequencing sample was made of PBMCs. This sequence was found in a young man in good health and CMV-seronegative.

The CDR3 sequence: CASSLDRRGANTEAFF. The CDR3 DNA is TGTGCCAGCAGCTTGGATAGGCGGGGGGCAAACACTGAAGCTTTCTTT. The rearrangement uses TRBV5-4 and TRBJ1-1, with a tentative D call TRBD1 (6 bases). The V gene lost 0 bases and the J gene lost 2 bases, with 14 bases spanning the gap. CDR3 length: 16 residues. Germline V gene data show CDR1 as SGHNT and CDR2 as YYREEE (reference sequence).